Following are 25 T cell receptor beta chains from one sample sequenced in a study of PD-L1 blockade in urothelial cancer. Produced via immunoSEQ multiplex PCR; TCRdb's table is partial and in-frame only. The table has roughly 100,000 clones, approximately 82% seen once. Time point indicated: peripheral blood 6 weeks after treatment start. This sample comprised PBMCs, obtained around atezolizumab (anti-PD-L1) treatment. Every receptor here comes from a man between 65 and 85 years old with urothelial cancer.

The chain carries TRBV4-1 and TRBJ2-7; D is ambiguous. Trimming took 1 base from V and 7 from J, leaving 11 bases between them. This CDR3 has 13 residues. Germline lookup yields CDR1 MGHRA and CDR2 YSYEKL. CDR3 in amino acids: CASSQAPLSEQYF. The DNA of the CDR3 is TGCGCCAGCAGCCAAGCCCCCCTTAGTGAGCAGTACTTC.

This clone was counted only a few times. The V and J genes are TRBV2 and TRBJ1-4; TRBD1 matches 9 bases. Germline CDR1 SNHLY, CDR2 FYNNEI. With V trimmed by 6 bases and J by 8 bases, 10 bases remained unmatched. The CDR3 sequence is 15 residues long. CDR3 nucleotide sequence: TGTGCCAGCAGGTATTCCCGACAGGGGGACGAAAAACTGTTTTTT. Translation gives CASRYSRQGDEKLFF.

This clone was seen only once. The genes are TRBV19 and TRBJ1-6, with a weak D call TRBD1 (5 bases). The germline gives CDR1 LNHDA, CDR2 SQIVND (reference sequence). This CDR3 is 14 amino acids long. Deletions cut 6 bases from V and 7 bases from J, with 13 bases between. The CDR3 loop reads CASSPTGTNSPLHF. In DNA, the CDR3 is TGTGCCAGTAGCCCCACAGGCACGAATTCACCCCTCCACTTT.

This clone came up once. This rearrangement joins TRBV10-3 to TRBJ1-1; a weak D match, TRBD1 (5 bases). The length of the CDR3 is 14 residues. V lost 4 bases and J 1 base, leaving 10 bases between the germline ends. Germline lookup yields CDR1 ENHRY and CDR2 SYGVKD. CDR3 in DNA: TGTGCCATCAGTGGGGGGGGAGAGAACACTGAAGCTTTCTTT. This codes for CAISGGGENTEAFF.

The V and J genes are TRBV5-1 and TRBJ2-7; D might be TRBD2 (6 bases). Germline V gene data show CDR1 as SGHRS and CDR2 as YFSETQ. The CDR3 loop spans 15 amino acids. Trimming removed 1 base from V and 2 bases from J, with 13 bases in between. CDR3 region: CASSLFIAEPYEQYF. The CDR3 DNA is TGCGCCAGCAGCTTGTTTATAGCGGAGCCCTACGAGCAGTACTTC.

The gene calls are TRBV7-6 and TRBJ2-1; 13 bases line up with TRBD2. V gave up 3 bases and J gave up 14 bases; unmatched junction bases: 10. This CDR3 has 15 residues. Germline CDR1 reads SGHVS; CDR2 reads FNYEAQ. The CDR3 DNA sequence: TGTGCCAGCAGCTTCACTAGCGGGGGGGCCAGTCAAAAGTTCTTC. It encodes CASSFTSGGASQKFF.

The chain employs TRBV28 and TRBJ2-1, with TRBD2 matching over 9 bases. The CDR3 contains 17 residues. V lost 8 bases, J lost 0 bases, and 11 bases stayed unmatched. Germline V CDR1 and CDR2: MDHEN, SYDVKM. Here the CDR3 reads CASSLFSGGSSYNEQFF. CDR3 sequence (DNA): TGTGCCAGCTCCCTATTTAGCGGGGGAAGCTCCTACAATGAGCAGTTCTTC.

The V and J genes are TRBV7-2 and TRBJ2-3, with 9 bases identical to TRBD2. The junction had 14 bases not matched to a gene; V was cut back by 6 bases and J by 4 bases. The length of the CDR3 is 17 residues. Per the germline V gene, CDR1 is SGHTA and CDR2 is FQGNSA. The CDR3 loop is CASRIGAGSGSSDTQYF. CDR3 sequence (DNA): TGTGCCAGCAGAATAGGTGCGGGTAGCGGGAGTTCAGATACGCAGTATTTT.

The chain combines TRBV6-6 with TRBJ2-1; the match to TRBD2 covers 12 bases. V shed 4 bases and J 4 bases; nucleotides not matched to a gene: 2. This CDR3 spans 15 amino acids. CDR1 is MNHNY, CDR2 SVGAGI, per germline (reference sequence). The CDR3 loop is CASSSGLAGYNEQFF. DNA of the CDR3: TGTGCCAGCAGTTCTGGACTAGCGGGATACAATGAGCAGTTCTTC.

J is TRBJ2-1 and V is TRBV10-1; 7 bases align to TRBD1. The V segment lost 6 bases and the J segment 5 bases; nucleotides outside the gene matches: 10. Germline V lookup: CDR1 WNHNN, CDR2 SYGVQD (reference sequence). The CDR3 consists of 15 residues. The CDR3 DNA follows: TGCGCCAGCAGCCCCACACAGGGGAGAAACAATGAGCAGTTCTTC. Residues: CASSPTQGRNNEQFF.

V is TRBV14 and J is TRBJ2-1; D gene uncertain. Germline CDR1 reads SGHDN; CDR2 reads FVKESK. Trimming shortened V by 4 bases and J by 6 bases, and 10 bases separated the two germline ends. This CDR3 has 13 residues. CDR3 in DNA: TGTGCCAGCAGCCGACAAGTCTTCAATGAGCAGTTCTTC. Translated, it gives CASSRQVFNEQFF. Drawing the rest from reference TRBV14 and TRBJ2-1, the complete variable domain is EAGVTQFPSHSVIEKGQTVTLRCDPISGHDNLYWYRRVMGKEIKFLLHFVKESKQDESGMPNNRFLAERTGGTYSTLKVQPAELEDSGVYFCASSRQVFNEQFFGPGTRLTVL.

This chain joins TRBV11-3 and TRBJ2-7; a possible D gene is TRBD2 (6 bases). The CDR3 spans 15 residues. CDR1 and CDR2 (germline): SGHNT, YENEEA. Trimming stripped 3 bases from V and 1 base from J, with 13 bases between. DNA for the CDR3: TGTGCCAGCAGCTTGCGCGGGACGCCTTCCTACGAGCAGTACTTC. This encodes CASSLRGTPSYEQYF.

The chain is built from TRBV5-5 and TRBJ1-4; 9 nucleotides align to TRBD1. Trimming removed 4 bases from V and 5 bases from J; junction bases left unmatched: 3. Germline values: CDR1 SGHKS, CDR2 YYEKEE (reference sequence). The CDR3 is 14 amino acids. CDR3 in amino acids: CASSPGTGNEKLFF. CDR3 nucleotides: TGTGCCAGCAGCCCCGGGACAGGGAATGAAAAACTGTTTTTT.

The V and J genes are TRBV7-8 and TRBJ2-3, with TRBD1 matching 10 bases. The CDR3 totals 15 residues. Trimming cost V 5 bases and J 3 bases; bases outside gene matches: 5. The germline CDR1 and CDR2 sequences are SGHVS and FQNEAQ. Here the CDR3 reads CASSPRTGGTDTQYF. For the CDR3, the DNA is TGTGCCAGCAGCCCCCGGACAGGGGGAACAGATACGCAGTATTTT.

The genes are TRBV19 and TRBJ2-7; TRBD1 is a possible D gene (5 bases). Trimming took off 5 bases at V and 2 bases at J, with 10 bases between the two ends. This CDR3 region has 13 residues. The germline V gene encodes CDR1 LNHDA and CDR2 SQIVND (reference sequence). The CDR3 here is CASSPGSPYEQYF. CDR3 coding DNA: TGTGCCAGTAGTCCAGGGTCCCCCTACGAGCAGTACTTC.

V and J are TRBV7-2 and TRBJ1-4, with D tentatively TRBD1 (6 bases). Trimming took 4 bases from V and 10 from J, leaving 16 bases between them. Germline-derived CDR1 and CDR2 are SGHTA and FQGNSA. There are 14 residues in the CDR3. In nucleotides, the CDR3 is TGTGCCAGCAGCTGGGGGAGGGGGTCGGGAAAACTGTTTTTT. Its protein is CASSWGRGSGKLFF.

CDR3 in amino acids: CASSETPLETQYF. DNA of the CDR3: TGTGCCAGCAGTGAAACACCCTTAGAGACCCAGTACTTC. The V gene is TRBV6-1, the J gene TRBJ2-5; D not resolved. The CDR3 runs to 13 residues. V was pared by 2 bases and J by 4 bases, with 8 bases between. From germline, CDR1 is MNHNS and CDR2 SASEGT.

The rearrangement joins TRBV18 to TRBJ2-7; weak D call: TRBD2 (6 bases). Germline CDR1 reads KGHSH; CDR2 reads LQKENI. This CDR3 has 14 residues. V lost 5 bases, J lost 3 bases, and 14 bases lay in between. The CDR3 spells CASSAGPGLYEQYF. CDR3 coding DNA: TGTGCCAGCTCAGCGGGACCGGGCCTCTACGAGCAGTACTTC.

The CDR3 DNA reads as TGTGCCAGCAGGACATGGACAGCAGGCTACACCTTC. Translated: CASRTWTAGYTF. The chain joins TRBV7-9 to TRBJ1-2, with a possible D match to TRBD1 (6 bases). Germline assignment: CDR1 SEHNR and CDR2 FQNEAQ (reference sequence). The CDR3 has 12 residues. The V and J ends lost 6 bases and 8 bases respectively, with 13 bases between them.

For the CDR3, the DNA is TGTGCCATCAACCGGGACATGCGGAACACTGAAGCTTTCTTT. Amino acids: CAINRDMRNTEAFF. This chain connects TRBV10-3 to TRBJ1-1; D may be TRBD1 (6 bases). CDR1 is ENHRY and CDR2 is SYGVKD in the germline V gene. CDR3 length: 14 amino acids. V was shortened by 7 bases and J by 1 base, with 13 bases between the two germline ends.

The chain links TRBV4-1 to TRBJ1-3; D is perhaps TRBD1 (5 bases). This CDR3 has 15 amino acids. Germline CDR1 MGHRA, CDR2 YSYEKL. The V end lost 0 bases, the J end lost 1 base, and 7 bases lay between the germline ends. DNA of the CDR3: TGCGCCAGCAGCCAAGAGGGGGGTTCTGGAAACACCATATATTTT. Residues: CASSQEGGSGNTIYF.

The gene calls are TRBV19 and TRBJ2-5, with D hard to call. V was pared by 5 bases and J by 2 bases, with 9 bases between. The germline gives CDR1 LNHDA, CDR2 SQIVND (reference sequence). This CDR3 contains 13 residues. The CDR3 loop is CASSLQRQETQYF. CDR3 nucleotides: TGTGCCAGTAGTCTCCAGCGACAAGAGACCCAGTACTTC.

The chain uses TRBV4-3 and TRBJ1-2; D is unresolved. This CDR3 has 14 residues. CDR1 is LGHNA and CDR2 is YSLEER in the germline V gene. The V gene lost 1 base and the J gene lost 3 bases, with 9 bases spanning the gap. The CDR3 protein is CASSQVRLYYGYTF. DNA for the CDR3: TGCGCCAGCAGCCAAGTACGACTATACTATGGCTACACCTTC.

The rearrangement uses TRBV7-8 and TRBJ2-7; TRBD2 is a possible D gene (6 bases). The CDR3 extends over 13 amino acids. Trimming stripped 3 bases from V and 5 bases from J, with 11 bases between. CDR1 SGHVS and CDR2 FQNEAQ come from the germline V gene. CDR3 sequence: CASSFGGLNEQYF. DNA of the CDR3: TGTGCCAGCAGCTTCGGAGGGTTGAACGAGCAGTACTTC. Based on the CDR3 plus reference TRBV7-8 and TRBJ2-7, the full variable domain is GAGVSQSPRYKVAKRGQDVALRCDPISGHVSLFWYQQALGQGPEFLTYFQNEAQLDKSGLPSDRFFAERPEGSVSTLKIQRTQQEDSAVYLCASSFGGLNEQYFGPGTRLTVT.

The chain couples TRBV5-4 to TRBJ2-1; 9 nucleotides match TRBD2. The CDR3 has 15 amino acids. V dropped 0 bases and J dropped 8; count of bases not matched to a gene: 6. CDR1 is SGHNT, CDR2 YYREEE, per germline (reference sequence). CDR3 in amino acids: CASSLGGTSIDEQFF. The CDR3 DNA reads as TGTGCCAGCAGCTTGGGGGGGACTAGCATCGATGAGCAGTTCTTC.